The sequence of this T cell receptor (beta chain) was determined in a study of human T cells and chemical hapten exposure. This clonotype appeared a few times. TCRdb analysed the RACE reads with MiXCR anew, one entry per CDR3 protein. Of about 140,000 distinct CDR3 sequences listed, about an eighth were seen once; the top ten hold 1.3% to 1.5%. Specified time point: patch test 2, 6 weeks after DPC sensitization. The treatment was: therapeutic diphenylcyclopropenone sensitization with weekly scalp DPC. Per germline, CDR1 SQVTM and CDR2 ANQGSEA. CDR3 length: 13 residues. V lost 7 bases to trimming and J lost 6 bases, with 19 bases between them.

The genes are TRBV29-1 and TRBJ2-7; D might be TRBD2 (6 bases). The sequencing used whole blood, collected in connection with sensitization to the hapten diphenylcyclopropenone (DPC). This TCR derives from a woman aged 45-65 years with alopecia areata. Some clones in this sample may be carry-over from other donors' samples. The CDR3 nucleotides are TGCAGCGCAGCCGGGAGCTCTAGGGGCGAGCAGTACTTC. Protein product: CSAAGSSRGEQYF.